This TCR beta chain was profiled in a study of neoadjuvant anti-PD-1 for oral cavity cancer (dated by TCRdb to the early 2020s). For the wider study: Three to four biweekly doses of nivolumab at 3 mg/kg were mostly administered to patients before curative-intent surgical resection. Patients who did not progress were given a fourth nivolumab dose at about day 43 and had definitive surgical resection on days 50-56. Under RECIST 1.1, patients with complete response, partial response or stable disease were classed as responders, and patients with progression were classed as non-responders. The parent correlative cohort had more than 10 patients and a response rate of approximately 30%.

The research as a whole found: A higher pretreatment blood Treg/Th17 ratio correlated with both higher pretreatment blood TCRbeta clonality and lower post-treatment tumor TCRbeta clonality. After neoadjuvant nivolumab, T cell clonality (Gini index) in PBMCs was significantly higher in non-responders than in responders. The TCR analyses had only a few patients in each response group, and the authors called for validation in larger cohorts.

The time point tag for this specimen amounts to: before neoadjuvant nivolumab. Patients had been newly diagnosed with stage II-IVA oral cavity squamous cell carcinoma, and no prior systemic or radiation treatment had been given to the patients. The cohort was composed of patients with HPV-negative, locally advanced oral cavity squamous cell carcinoma. No culture maintenance or expansion was done, as the peripheral blood mononuclear cells went straight to analysis. The samples were drawn from a longitudinal correlative study tied to a single-arm phase II trial testing neoadjuvant nivolumab in oral cavity squamous cell carcinoma. Genomic DNA-based TCRbeta sequencing was performed on subject-matched pre- and post-treatment PBMCs and tumors from three responders and three non-responders. Peripheral blood mononuclear cells were drawn once before nivolumab treatment and a second time after treatment, when surgery took place. The Maxwell RSC DNA from Cells kit was used to isolate genomic DNA from PBMCs.

PBMC libraries used mostly about 0.5 ug of input genomic DNA for deep sequencing, with six replicates per sample. TCRbeta libraries were prepared with the immunoSEQ hsTCRbeta kit according to the manufacturer's instructions. Sequencing of the completed libraries took place using an Illumina NovaSeq 6000 S4 flow cell after they had been pooled to 2.5 to 3.5 nM. For the original study's pipeline: Raw data preprocessing and quality control were performed with the immunoSEQ Analyzer. The analysis was restricted to productive rearrangements, with each unique CDR3 amino acid sequence defining a clonotype. Repertoire clonality was estimated as the Gini-Simpson index, computed with the R package tcR. Student's t test was used to compare Gini indices, and Pearson correlation was used to assess associations with tumor size change. Sourced from immuneACCESS, this table was stored by TCRdb with only in-frame sequences that have V and J called. A share of the clones is absent; for the studies checked, an unresolved V gene accounts for under half, and the remainder has no known explanation. That table is the source of V, J and clone size, and D and trimming were worked out from the DNA. For this sample there are over 10,000 clones; more than 60% appear just once. Of the sample, approximately 2% is held by the ten largest clones.

Details on this clone: Its antigen specificity is not known. Base qualities are not recorded, but no much larger clone differs from it by a single base.

The TCR sequence derives from a person aged 40 to 85 with oral cavity squamous cell carcinoma. Source: PBMCs, taken before nivolumab (anti-PD-1) treatment.

The sequence in DNA is TGTGCCAGCAGCCAAGGGGGACAGGCTAATCAGCCCCAGCATTTT. The encoded protein is CASSQGGQANQPQHF. The sequence links TRBV4-2 to TRBJ1-5; 8 junctional bases match TRBD1. Including cysteine and phenylalanine, the CDR3 has 15 amino acids. The only DNA kept is the CDR3, 45 bases in frame from the first base. The germline V end is reduced by 1 base and the J end by 4 bases; junction bases left unmatched: 3. Per the germline V gene, LGHNA is the CDR1 and YNFKEQ is the CDR2.